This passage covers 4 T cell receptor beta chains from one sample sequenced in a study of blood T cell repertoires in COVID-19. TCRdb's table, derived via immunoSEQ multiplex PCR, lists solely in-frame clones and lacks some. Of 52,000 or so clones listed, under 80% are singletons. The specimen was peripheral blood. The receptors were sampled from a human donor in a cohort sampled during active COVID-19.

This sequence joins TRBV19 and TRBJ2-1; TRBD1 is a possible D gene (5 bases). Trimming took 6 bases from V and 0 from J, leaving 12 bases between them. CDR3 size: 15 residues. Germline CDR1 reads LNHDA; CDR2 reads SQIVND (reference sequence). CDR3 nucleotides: TGTGCCAGTAGCGTAGACAGAAGCTCCTACAATGAGCAGTTCTTC. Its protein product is CASSVDRSSYNEQFF.

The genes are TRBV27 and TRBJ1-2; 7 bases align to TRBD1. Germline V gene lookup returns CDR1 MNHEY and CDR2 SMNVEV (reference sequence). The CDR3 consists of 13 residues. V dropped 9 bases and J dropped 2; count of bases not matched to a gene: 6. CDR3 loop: CASKPRGNYGYTF. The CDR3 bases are TGTGCCAGTAAACCCAGGGGGAACTATGGCTACACCTTC.

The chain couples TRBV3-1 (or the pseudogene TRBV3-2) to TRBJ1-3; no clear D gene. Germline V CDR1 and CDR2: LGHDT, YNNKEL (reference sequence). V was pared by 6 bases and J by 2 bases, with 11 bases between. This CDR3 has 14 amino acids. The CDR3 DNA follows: TGTGCCAGCAGACTGAGATTAACTGGAAACACCATATATTTT. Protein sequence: CASRLRLTGNTIYF.

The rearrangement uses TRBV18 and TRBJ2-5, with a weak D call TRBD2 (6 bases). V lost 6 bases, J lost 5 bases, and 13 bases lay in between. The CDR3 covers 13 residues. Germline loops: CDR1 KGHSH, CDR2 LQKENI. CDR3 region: CASSVTRGETQYF. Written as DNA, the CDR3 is TGTGCCAGCTCTGTAACACGGGGGGAGACCCAGTACTTC.